These T cell receptor beta chains were read from a single sample in a study of cytomegalovirus exposure and HLA in healthy donors. Sequencing was performed with immunoSEQ multiplex PCR; in TCRdb, only in-frame clones are kept and a portion is missing. The data show over 150,000 clones, roughly three quarters seen once. The specimen was PBMCs. These receptors originate from a man aged 55 to 70 in good health and CMV-seronegative. Both conserved end residues are part of each CDR3. Each record gives: D gene, clone size, J gene, V gene, CDR3 DNA, CDR3 protein. The D gene is left open where the match is weak. Size is omitted from some rows. Given values are once, few, many or a class for expanded clones.

TRBD2 | NA | TRBJ2-1 | TRBV5-4 | TGTGCCAGCAGCTCGGCGGGGGGCGACTCCTACAATGAGCAGTTCTTC | CASSSAGGDSYNEQFF
NA | NA | TRBJ2-3 | TRBV5-1 | TGCGCCAGCAGCTTGAGTGACAGGATAGCAGATACGCAGTATTTT | CASSLSDRIADTQYF
TRBD1 | NA | TRBJ2-2 | TRBV19 | TGTGCCGGCTCCGGGACAGGGGGCGCGGGCACCGGGGAGCTGTTTTTT | CAGSGTGGAGTGELFF
TRBD1 | NA | TRBJ1-5 | TRBV6-5 | TGTGCCAGCAGTCAGACAGGGGGCGGCAATCAGCCCCAGCATTTT | CASSQTGGGNQPQHF
NA | NA | TRBJ1-1 | TRBV11-2 | TGTGCCAGCAGCCCCCGGTTTGACACTCTGAACACTGAAGCTTTCTTT | CASSPRFDTLNTEAFF
NA | NA | TRBJ1-5 | TRBV30 | TGTGCCTGGAGTGTCCCCAGGGGCGATCAGCCCCAGCATTTT | CAWSVPRGDQPQHF
NA | NA | TRBJ1-1 | TRBV7-8 | TGTGCCAGCGGGCGGGGACTGGACACTGAAGCTTTCTTT | CASGRGLDTEAFF
TRBD1 | NA | TRBJ2-1 | TRBV6-6 | TGTGCCAGCAGTTTATCGACAGGGTTGAGCAATGAGCAGTTCTTC | CASSLSTGLSNEQFF
TRBD1 | NA | TRBJ2-7 | TRBV7-6 | TGTGCCAGCAGCCCGACAACCGACAGGGCCCAGTACTTC | CASSPTTDRAQYF
TRBD2 | few | TRBJ2-2 | TRBV19 | TGTGCCAGTAGTATCCTTAGCGGGAGTGGCGGGGAGCTGTTTTTT | CASSILSGSGGELFF
TRBD1 | few | TRBJ1-5 | TRBV25-1 | TGTGCCAGACGGACAGGGGCCTCCAATCAGCCCCAGCATTTT | CARRTGASNQPQHF
TRBD2 | NA | TRBJ2-2 | TRBV2 | TGTGCCAGCAGTGAAGCCGGGGGGGCCGGGGAGCTGTTTTTT | CASSEAGGAGELFF
NA | NA | TRBJ2-3 | TRBV6-6 | TGTGCCAGCAGTTCCCGGGGGACGAGCACAGATACGCAGTATTTT | CASSSRGTSTDTQYF
TRBD2 | NA | TRBJ2-5 | TRBV19 | TGTGCCAGTAGTCCGACCGGGAGGCAAGAGACCCAGTACTTC | CASSPTGRQETQYF
TRBD1 | NA | TRBJ2-5 | TRBV19 | TGTGCCAGTAGTCTGACAGGGGCCCTGGAGACCCAGTACTTC | CASSLTGALETQYF
NA | NA | TRBJ2-2 | TRBV29-1 | TGCAGCGTCTCGGCCGGGGAGCTGTTTTTT | CSVSAGELFF
NA | NA | TRBJ2-7 | TRBV5-4 | TGTGCCAGCAGCTTGGACTCCGCCTACGAGCAGTACTTC | CASSLDSAYEQYF